This T cell receptor beta chain comes out of a study of T cell changes during pregnancy in multiple sclerosis. This CDR3 has 15 amino acids. In germline, CDR1 is MGHRA, CDR2 YSYEKL. V gave up 0 bases and J gave up 4 bases, with 13 bases separating them. Data came from immunoSEQ multiplex PCR; TCRdb stores just in-frame clones and leaves some out. The sample has about 70,000 clones, more than 85% seen once; the top ten hold 2% to 2.5%. This sequence originates from a female donor with multiple sclerosis, enrolled in a pregnancy study. The chain employs TRBV4-1 and TRBJ2-7; a possible D gene is TRBD1 (5 bases). The sequencing here drew on peripheral blood, taken in the first trimester of pregnancy. As DNA, the CDR3 is TGCGCCAGCAGCCAAGATTGGGGCAGCTTGTACGAGCAGTACTTC. Residues: CASSQDWGSLYEQYF.